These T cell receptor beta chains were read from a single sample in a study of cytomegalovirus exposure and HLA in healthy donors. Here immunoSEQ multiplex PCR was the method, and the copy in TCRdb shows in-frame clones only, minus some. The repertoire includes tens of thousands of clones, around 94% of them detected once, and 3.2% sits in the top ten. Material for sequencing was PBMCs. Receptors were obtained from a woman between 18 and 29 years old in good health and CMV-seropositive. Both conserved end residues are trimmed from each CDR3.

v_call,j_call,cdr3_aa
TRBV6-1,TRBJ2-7,ASGQDRGFYEQY
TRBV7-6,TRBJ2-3,ASSQAGVEDTQY
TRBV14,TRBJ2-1,ASSQLPTVNSYNEQF
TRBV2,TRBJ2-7,ASSWTGTSDYEQY
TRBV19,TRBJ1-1,ASSISEGLNTEAF
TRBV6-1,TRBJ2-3,ASSEVTDTQY
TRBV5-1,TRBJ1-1,ASSIGGRTEAF
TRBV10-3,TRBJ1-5,AISEGQGPNQPQH
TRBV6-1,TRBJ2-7,ASSVGGLAEQY
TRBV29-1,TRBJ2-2,SADPGGSTGELF
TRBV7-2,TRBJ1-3,ASSLSSTVIPVSGNTIY
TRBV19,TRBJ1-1,ASSIGTGFLNTEAF
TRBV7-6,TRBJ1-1,ASSLEPATGNTEAF
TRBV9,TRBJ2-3,ASSPRTSGGRGRTDTQY
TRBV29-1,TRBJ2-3,SVERLASGTDTQY
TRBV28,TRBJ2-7,ASSHDRGLNYEQY
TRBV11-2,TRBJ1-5,ASSPGTGGYSNQPQH
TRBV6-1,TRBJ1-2,ASSEGPAYGYT
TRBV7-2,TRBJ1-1,ASSSRGGNTEAF
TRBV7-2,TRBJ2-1,ASSSQLDNEQF